Below, 15 T cell receptor beta chains from the same sample are listed, as sequenced in a study of response to subunit inactivated influenza vaccine. TCRdb called the RT-PCR reads again in MiXCR, with one record for every CDR3 protein. Among about 700,000 distinct CDR3 sequences listed, about 15% were seen once. Sequenced material: PBMCs from blood, taken 14 to 15 days before vaccination. These receptors were collected from a man aged 50 to 59 who received an inactivated influenza vaccine.

V and J are TRBV27 and TRBJ2-3, with TRBD2 identical over 8 bases. This CDR3 has 16 residues. Germline V lookup: CDR1 MNHEY, CDR2 SMNVEV (reference sequence). The V segment lost 1 base and the J segment 3 bases; nucleotides outside the gene matches: 6. DNA for the CDR3: TGTGCCAGCAGTTTATTTCCGGGAGGGCCAACAGATACGCAGTATTTT. This sequence encodes CASSLFPGGPTDTQYF.

The chain combines TRBV20-1 with TRBJ2-5, with D perhaps TRBD2 (5 bases). This CDR3 contains 16 residues. Germline V lookup: CDR1 DFQATT, CDR2 SNEGSKA (reference sequence). Trimming pared 0 bases from V and 5 bases from J, leaving 19 bases between. CDR3 residues: CSARDMGSTKWETQYF. The CDR3 nucleotides are TGCAGTGCTAGAGATATGGGGAGTACCAAGTGGGAGACCCAGTACTTC.

This clonotype has just a few counts. The rearrangement links TRBV9 to TRBJ2-2; TRBD1 is a possible D gene (6 bases). The V end was cut by 6 bases, the J end by 0 bases, with 9 bases between. The germline V gene encodes CDR1 SGDLS and CDR2 YYNGEE. This CDR3 region has 14 residues. The CDR3 sequence: CASNRQANTGELFF. The CDR3 region has the DNA TGTGCCAGCAATCGACAGGCGAACACCGGGGAGCTGTTTTTT.

This chain links TRBV12-3 or TRBV12-4 with TRBJ2-1; D perhaps matches TRBD2 (6 bases). With 5 bases removed from V and 6 bases from J, the gap between germline ends came to 14 bases. This CDR3 comprises 14 residues. This CDR3 reads CASSLGLLGNEQFF. The CDR3 bases are TGTGCCAGCAGTCTCGGACTACTCGGCAATGAGCAGTTCTTC.

This clonotype was observed many times. This rearrangement joins TRBV11-2 to TRBJ2-3, with 13 bases that match TRBD2. After removal of 3 bases from V and 4 bases from J, the junction contained 4 bases not matched to a gene. The CDR3 length is 16 residues. The germline V gene encodes CDR1 SGHAT and CDR2 FQNNGV. CDR3 loop: CASSFTSGRASDTQYF. In DNA form, the CDR3 reads TGTGCCAGCAGCTTTACTAGCGGGAGGGCCTCAGATACGCAGTATTTT. Combining the CDR3 with reference TRBV11-2 and TRBJ2-3 gives the whole variable domain EAGVAQSPRYKIIEKRQSVAFWCNPISGHATLYWYQQILGQGPKLLIQFQNNGVVDDSQLPKDRFSAERLKGVDSTLKIQPAKLEDSAVYLCASSFTSGRASDTQYFGPGTRLTVL.

The sample holds a few counts of this clonotype. This chain connects TRBV6-2 or TRBV6-3 to TRBJ1-5, with D possibly being TRBD1 (6 bases). Germline V gene sequence: CDR1 MNHEY, CDR2 SVGEGT. This CDR3 has 15 residues. V lost 6 bases and J lost 0, with 12 bases in between. This chain's CDR3 is CASSSTGFSNQPQHF. The CDR3 nucleotides read TGTGCCAGCAGCTCTACAGGGTTTAGCAATCAGCCCCAGCATTTT.

The chain combines TRBV7-2 with TRBJ1-2; D is perhaps TRBD1 (6 bases). Between the trimmed V and J ends, which lost 4 bases and 4 bases, there was a span of 13 bases. This CDR3 has 14 residues. CDR1 is SGHTA, CDR2 FQGNSA, per germline. The CDR3 loop reads CASSSVAGAYGYTF. CDR3 sequence (DNA): TGTGCCAGCAGCTCCGTCGCGGGGGCCTATGGCTACACCTTC. The full variable domain, in which reference TRBV7-2 and TRBJ1-2 provide the parts outside the CDR3, is GAGVSQSPSNKVTEKGKDVELRCDPISGHTALYWYRQSLGQGLEFLIYFQGNSAPDKSGLPSDRFSAERTGGSVSTLTIQRTQQEDSAVYLCASSSVAGAYGYTFGSGTRLTVV.

The V gene is TRBV20-1, the J gene TRBJ2-3, with 11 nucleotides matching TRBD1. CDR3 length equals 14 residues. J was trimmed by 9 bases and V by 6 bases; bases with no gene match: 11. Germline V gene data show CDR1 as DFQATT and CDR2 as SNEGSKA (reference sequence). This chain's CDR3 is CSATGTGGSRTQYF. The CDR3 bases are TGCAGTGCGACCGGGACAGGGGGATCAAGAACGCAGTATTTT.

Comments on this clonotype: Being one base from a much bigger clone, this may be a read error. The chain has TRBV5-1 and TRBJ2-1; D call uncertain. CDR1 is SGHRS, CDR2 YFSETQ, per germline. CDR3 length equals 13 residues. This chain's CDR3 is CASSLYLYNVQFF. CDR3 DNA: TGCGCCAGCAGCTTGTACTTATACAATGTGCAGTTCTTC.

V usage is TRBV10-3 and J usage is TRBJ2-1; D is uncertain. The V gene lost 4 bases and the J gene lost 5 bases, with 6 bases spanning the gap. CDR3 size: 12 residues. Germline V gene lookup returns CDR1 ENHRY and CDR2 SYGVKD. The chain's CDR3 is CAISGTDNEQFF. The CDR3 nucleotides read TGTGCCATCAGTGGGACGGACAATGAGCAGTTCTTC.

This clonotype was found a few times. The V and J genes are TRBV6-1 and TRBJ2-3; TRBD1 matches 11 bases. The CDR3 has 15 amino acids. J gave up 0 bases and V 5 bases, and 1 base lay outside the gene matches. The germline V gene has CDR1 MNHNS and CDR2 SASEGT. CDR3 DNA: TGTGCCAGCAGTAGGGACAGGGGGAGCACAGATACGCAGTATTTT. Its protein product is CASSRDRGSTDTQYF.

The chain uses TRBV7-9 and TRBJ1-1; perhaps TRBD1 as D (6 bases). Trimming pared 4 bases from V and 4 bases from J, leaving 10 bases between. Germline V gives CDR1 SEHNR, CDR2 FQNEAQ (reference sequence). This CDR3 is 13 amino acids long. The CDR3 nucleotides are TGTGCCAGCAGCTCACAGGGTATCACTGAAGCTTTCTTT. Protein: CASSSQGITEAFF.

V and J are TRBV29-1 and TRBJ1-1; TRBD1 agrees at 9 bases. V lost 3 bases, J lost 10 bases, and 3 bases stayed unmatched. This CDR3 has 11 residues. Per germline, CDR1 SQVTM and CDR2 ANQGSEA. The CDR3 DNA is TGCAGCGTTGAGACAGGGGGTGCAGCTTTCTTT. Residues: CSVETGGAAFF.

There are a few counts of this clonotype. V and J are TRBV14 and TRBJ2-1; maybe TRBD2 (6 bases). Germline-derived CDR1 and CDR2 are SGHDN and FVKESK. The CDR3 runs to 12 residues. Trimming removed 4 bases at V and 9 bases at J, with 10 bases between. The CDR3 region is CASSRGLVEQFF. CDR3 nucleotide sequence: TGTGCCAGCAGCCGGGGACTCGTTGAGCAGTTCTTC.

The chain combines TRBV28 with TRBJ2-1; 7 bases map to TRBD2. The V and J ends lost 7 bases and 1 base, in that order; junction bases with no gene match: 13. The CDR3 runs to 17 residues. Germline CDR1 is MDHEN and CDR2 is SYDVKM. CDR3 bases: TGTGCCAGCAAACTTAGGACTAGTGGGGTTTCCTACAATGAGCAGTTCTTC. Its protein is CASKLRTSGVSYNEQFF.